These 11 T cell receptor beta chains originate from one sample sequenced in a study of T-cell memory formation after mild COVID-19. TCRdb recomputed calls from the 5' RACE reads with MiXCR, one row per CDR3 protein. The repertoire has 50,000 or so distinct CDR3 sequences, 9.3% of them found once; the top ten carry about an eighth. The sequenced sample was PBMCs or a T cell subset sorted from them (not recorded which). The origin of the receptors is an adult woman who had mild COVID-19 (a few samples of this study predate the infection). Cell type and time point are not known.

CDR3 nucleotides: TGTGCCAGCAGTTTTGTCTCTGGGAGCGGATATGGCTACACCTTC. As protein: CASSFVSGSGYGYTF. The rearrangement links TRBV27 to TRBJ1-2; D is unresolved. The V gene lost 3 bases and the J gene lost 5 bases, with 16 bases spanning the gap. This CDR3 contains 15 residues. Germline V gene sequence: CDR1 MNHEY, CDR2 SMNVEV (reference sequence).

This clonotype showed up many times. The chain is built from TRBV11-3 and TRBJ1-1; the D is unclear. CDR1 is SGHNT, CDR2 YENEEA, per germline. V lost 6 bases, J lost 1 base, and 6 bases lay in between. The CDR3 contains 12 residues. In DNA, the CDR3 is TGTGCCAGCAGTCCCCCGAACACTGAAGCTTTCTTT. It translates to CASSPPNTEAFF.

There are many counts of this clonotype. The rearrangement joins TRBV12-3 or TRBV12-4 to TRBJ2-1, with 7 bases lining up with TRBD1. The junction had 7 bases not matched to a gene; V was cut back by 5 bases and J by 12 bases. The CDR3 is 12 amino acids. CDR3 loop: CASSRDREGQFF. CDR3 nucleotides: TGTGCCAGCAGTAGAGACAGGGAAGGGCAGTTCTTC.

This clonotype was seen at least ten times. The rearrangement joins TRBV20-1 to TRBJ2-7; no reliable D call. The CDR3 sequence is 12 residues long. Germline CDR1 reads DFQATT; CDR2 reads SNEGSKA (reference sequence). The V end lost 0 bases, the J end lost 9 bases, and 12 bases lay between the germline ends. CDR3 region: CSARDWSTPQYF. The CDR3 DNA reads as TGCAGTGCTAGAGATTGGAGTACACCGCAGTACTTC.

This clonotype was seen ten or more times. This chain connects TRBV5-1 to TRBJ1-2, with no clear D. Germline lookup yields CDR1 SGHRS and CDR2 YFSETQ. This CDR3 is 13 amino acids long. Trimming left V 0 bases short and J 0 bases short, with 3 bases between. The DNA of the CDR3 is TGCGCCAGCAGCTTGGATCCTAACTATGGCTACACCTTC. It is translated as CASSLDPNYGYTF.

The rearrangement uses TRBV7-6 and TRBJ2-1; D is perhaps TRBD1 or TRBD2 (5 bases each). This CDR3 region has 15 residues. V was shortened by 7 bases and J by 5 bases, with 18 bases between the two germline ends. Per germline, CDR1 SGHVS and CDR2 FNYEAQ. CDR3 DNA sequence: TGTGCCAGCAACCCTAAGGGACGCTTAAACAATGAGCAGTTCTTC. As protein: CASNPKGRLNNEQFF.

In its sample, this clonotype was seen many times. The V and J genes are TRBV7-2 and TRBJ1-1, with D tentatively TRBD1 (5 bases). The CDR3 loop spans 13 amino acids. V dropped 4 bases and J dropped 1 base, with 7 bases sitting between them. From germline, CDR1 is SGHTA and CDR2 FQGNSA. The DNA of the CDR3 is TGTGCCAGCAGCTCCGGGGCGAACACTGAAGCTTTCTTT. This encodes CASSSGANTEAFF.

This clonotype has a count of ten or more. This rearrangement joins TRBV5-1 to TRBJ2-7, with D unresolved. Trimming removed 5 bases at V and 5 bases at J, with 17 bases between. There are 14 residues in the CDR3. Germline V lookup: CDR1 SGHRS, CDR2 YFSETQ. CDR3 DNA: TGCGCCAGCAGACCCGAGTGGGGTGCCGACGAGCAGTACTTC. Residues: CASRPEWGADEQYF.

The sample holds many counts of this clonotype. The chain couples TRBV4-2 to TRBJ2-6; 11 nucleotides line up with TRBD2. V lost 3 bases to trimming and J lost 4 bases; unmatched junction nucleotides: 5. This CDR3 has 17 residues. Looked up from germline, CDR1 is LGHNA and CDR2 is YNFKEQ. The CDR3 sequence: CASSHLAGGSGANVLTF. CDR3 bases: TGTGCCAGCAGCCACCTAGCGGGAGGATCCGGGGCCAACGTCCTGACTTTC.

This clonotype appeared a few times. The chain uses TRBV5-1 and TRBJ2-5; D may correspond to TRBD1 or TRBD2 (5 bases each). The V and J ends lost 1 base and 4 bases respectively, with 14 bases between them. The CDR3 has 15 residues. The germline V gene has CDR1 SGHRS and CDR2 YFSETQ. CDR3 DNA: TGCGCCAGCAGCTTGCAGGGAATAGAGGGAGAGACCCAGTACTTC. As protein: CASSLQGIEGETQYF.

This clonotype was counted only a few times. The chain is built from TRBV7-9 and TRBJ1-5; D is undetermined. The CDR3 is made up of 13 amino acids. Per the germline V gene, CDR1 is SEHNR and CDR2 is FQNEAQ (reference sequence). Deletions cut 1 base from V and 5 bases from J, with 6 bases between. The CDR3 DNA follows: TGTGCCAGCAGCTTAGAGACTTATCAGCCCCAGCATTTT. This encodes CASSLETYQPQHF.